The following is a T cell receptor (beta chain) sequence with its context. The data belong to a study of blood T cell repertoires in COVID-19. Study-level information: The United States, Italy and Spain supplied acute and convalescent COVID-19 samples. In each case, the material was cDNA or gDNA derived from T cells, B-cell-depleted T cells, or PBMCs.

Germline V CDR1 and CDR2: SGHNT, YENEEA. The V segment lost 4 bases and the J segment 5 bases; nucleotides outside the gene matches: 7. The CDR3 contains 14 residues. Source study methods: Reference gene primers were amplified, and this amplification served to estimate nucleated cell counts. The repertoire was sequenced with immunoSEQ multiplex PCR; TCRdb's copy has only in-frame clones and lacks some. The V and J calls and clone size are taken from that table; D and trimming were inferred from the DNA. This sample has roughly 70,000 clones, with roughly 84% found just once. The sample was peripheral blood. The sequence was collected from a human donor in a cohort sampled during active COVID-19. This chain uses TRBV11-3 with TRBJ2-7; TRBD1 aligns across 8 bases. This CDR3 reads CASSSGGAWDEQYF. The CDR3 nucleotides read TGTGCCAGCAGCTCAGGGGGCGCTTGGGACGAGCAGTACTTC.